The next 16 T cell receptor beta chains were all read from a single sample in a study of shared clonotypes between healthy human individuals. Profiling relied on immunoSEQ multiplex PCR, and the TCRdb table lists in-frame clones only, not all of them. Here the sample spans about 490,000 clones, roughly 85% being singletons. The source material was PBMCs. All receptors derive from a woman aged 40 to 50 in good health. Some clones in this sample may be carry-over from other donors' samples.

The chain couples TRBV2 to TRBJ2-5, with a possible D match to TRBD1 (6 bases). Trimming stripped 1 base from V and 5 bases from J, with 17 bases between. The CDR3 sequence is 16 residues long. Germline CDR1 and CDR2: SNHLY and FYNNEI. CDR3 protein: CASSEGPGRGKETQYF. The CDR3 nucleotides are TGTGCCAGCAGTGAAGGCCCAGGCAGGGGTAAGGAGACCCAGTACTTC.

Here the CDR3 reads CAISEAQSVRAFF. The CDR3 DNA follows: TGTGCCATCAGTGAGGCACAGAGTGTTCGAGCTTTCTTT. The chain combines TRBV10-3 with TRBJ1-1; D gene unclear. Per germline, CDR1 ENHRY and CDR2 SYGVKD. Trimming removed 2 bases at V and 10 bases at J, with 14 bases between. This CDR3 comprises 13 residues.

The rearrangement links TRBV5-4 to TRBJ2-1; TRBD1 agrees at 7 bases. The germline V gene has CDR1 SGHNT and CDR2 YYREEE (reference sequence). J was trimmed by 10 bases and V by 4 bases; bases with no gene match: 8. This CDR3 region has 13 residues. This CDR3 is CASSKPLGGEQFF. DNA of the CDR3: TGTGCCAGCAGCAAGCCGCTAGGGGGCGAGCAGTTCTTC.

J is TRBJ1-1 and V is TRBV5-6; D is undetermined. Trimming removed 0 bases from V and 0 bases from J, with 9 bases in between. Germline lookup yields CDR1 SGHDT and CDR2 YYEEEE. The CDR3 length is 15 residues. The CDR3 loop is CASSLVRTLNTEAFF. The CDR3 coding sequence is TGTGCCAGCAGCTTGGTGAGGACCCTGAACACTGAAGCTTTCTTT.

CDR3 sequence (DNA): TGCGCCAGCAGCCCCGGACAGGTTTCAGATACGCAGTATTTT. Translated, it gives CASSPGQVSDTQYF. V usage is TRBV5-1 and J usage is TRBJ2-3; TRBD1 matches 7 bases. V was pared by 4 bases and J by 4 bases, with 6 bases of the junction left unmatched. This CDR3 spans 14 amino acids. Germline assignment: CDR1 SGHRS and CDR2 YFSETQ. The full variable domain, with the rest looked up from reference TRBV5-1 and TRBJ2-3, is KAGVTQTPRYLIKTRGQQVTLSCSPISGHRSVSWYQQTPGQGLQFLFEYFSETQRNKGNFPGRFSGRQFSNSRSEMNVSTLELGDSALYLCASSPGQVSDTQYFGPGTRLTVL.

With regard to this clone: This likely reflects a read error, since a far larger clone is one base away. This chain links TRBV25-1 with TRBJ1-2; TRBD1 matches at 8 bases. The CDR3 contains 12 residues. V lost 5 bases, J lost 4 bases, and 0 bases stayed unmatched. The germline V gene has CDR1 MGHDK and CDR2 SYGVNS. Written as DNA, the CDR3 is TGTGCCAGCAGTACAGGGGGCTATGGCTACACCTTC. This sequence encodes CASSTGGYGYTF.

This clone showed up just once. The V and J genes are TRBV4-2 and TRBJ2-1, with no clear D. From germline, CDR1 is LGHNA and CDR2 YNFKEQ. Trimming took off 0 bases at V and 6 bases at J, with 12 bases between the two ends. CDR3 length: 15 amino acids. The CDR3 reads CASSQDMRGLNEQFF. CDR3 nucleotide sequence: TGTGCCAGCAGCCAAGATATGCGAGGCCTCAATGAGCAGTTCTTC.

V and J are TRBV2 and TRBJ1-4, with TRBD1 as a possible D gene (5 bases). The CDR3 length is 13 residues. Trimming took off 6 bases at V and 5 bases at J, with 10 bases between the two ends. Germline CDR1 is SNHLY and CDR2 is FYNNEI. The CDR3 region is CASSWGVNEKLFF. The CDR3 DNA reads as TGTGCCAGCAGCTGGGGGGTAAATGAAAAACTGTTTTTT.

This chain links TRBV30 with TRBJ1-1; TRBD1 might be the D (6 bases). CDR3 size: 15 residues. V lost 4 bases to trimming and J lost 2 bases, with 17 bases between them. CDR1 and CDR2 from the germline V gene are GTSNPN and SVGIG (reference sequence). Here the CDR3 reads CAWIGLGALNTEAFF. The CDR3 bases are TGTGCCTGGATAGGCTTGGGGGCGCTTAACACTGAAGCTTTCTTT.

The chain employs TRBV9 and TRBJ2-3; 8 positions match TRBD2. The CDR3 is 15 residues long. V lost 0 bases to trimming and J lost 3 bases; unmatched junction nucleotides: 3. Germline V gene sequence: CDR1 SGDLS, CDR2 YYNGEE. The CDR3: CASSVDGLATDTQYF. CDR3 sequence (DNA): TGTGCCAGCAGCGTAGATGGACTAGCTACAGATACGCAGTATTTT.

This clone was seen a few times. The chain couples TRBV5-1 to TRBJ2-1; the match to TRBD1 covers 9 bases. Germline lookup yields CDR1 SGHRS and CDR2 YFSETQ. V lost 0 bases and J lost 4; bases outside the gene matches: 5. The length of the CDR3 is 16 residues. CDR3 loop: CASSLGPGQGYNEQFF. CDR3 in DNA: TGCGCCAGCAGCTTGGGCCCGGGACAGGGTTACAATGAGCAGTTCTTC.

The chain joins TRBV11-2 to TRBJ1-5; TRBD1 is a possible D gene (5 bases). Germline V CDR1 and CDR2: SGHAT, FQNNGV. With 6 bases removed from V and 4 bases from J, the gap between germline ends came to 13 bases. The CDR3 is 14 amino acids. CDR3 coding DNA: TGTGCCAGCAGTTACGGGACGGAGAATCAGCCCCAGCATTTT. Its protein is CASSYGTENQPQHF.

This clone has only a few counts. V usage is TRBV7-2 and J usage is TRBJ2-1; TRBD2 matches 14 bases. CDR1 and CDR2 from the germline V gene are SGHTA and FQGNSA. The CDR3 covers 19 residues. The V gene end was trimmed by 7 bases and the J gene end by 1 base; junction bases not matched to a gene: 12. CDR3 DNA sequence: TGTGCCAGCACCTTGGACCCGGGGACTAGCGGGAGATCCTACAATGAGCAGTTCTTC. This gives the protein CASTLDPGTSGRSYNEQFF. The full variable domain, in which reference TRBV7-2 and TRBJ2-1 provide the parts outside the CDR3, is GAGVSQSPSNKVTEKGKDVELRCDPISGHTALYWYRQSLGQGLEFLIYFQGNSAPDKSGLPSDRFSAERTGGSVSTLTIQRTQQEDSAVYLCASTLDPGTSGRSYNEQFFGPGTRLTVL.

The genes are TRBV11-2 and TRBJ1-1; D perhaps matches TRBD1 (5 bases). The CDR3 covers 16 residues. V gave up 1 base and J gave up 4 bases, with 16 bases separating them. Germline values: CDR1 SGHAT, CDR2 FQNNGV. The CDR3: CASSLGRGQGATEAFF. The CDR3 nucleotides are TGTGCCAGCAGCTTAGGTAGAGGGCAGGGCGCCACTGAAGCTTTCTTT.

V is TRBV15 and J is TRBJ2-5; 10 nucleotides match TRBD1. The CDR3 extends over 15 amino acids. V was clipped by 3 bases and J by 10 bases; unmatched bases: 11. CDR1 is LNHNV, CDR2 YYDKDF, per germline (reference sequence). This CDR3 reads CATSRGGTGEVSQYF. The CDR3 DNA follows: TGTGCCACCAGCAGGGGGGGGACAGGGGAAGTCAGCCAGTACTTC. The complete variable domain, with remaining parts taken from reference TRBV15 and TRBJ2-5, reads DAMVIQNPRYQVTQFGKPVTLSCSQTLNHNVMYWYQQKSSQAPKLLFHYYDKDFNNEADTPDNFQSRRPNTSFCFLDIRSPGLGDTAMYLCATSRGGTGEVSQYFGPGTRLLVL.

The CDR3 is CSARRLDIQYF. The CDR3 nucleotides read TGCAGTGCTAGAAGGTTAGACATTCAGTACTTC. V gene TRBV20-1 combines with J gene TRBJ2-4, with D uncertain. V lost 2 bases, J lost 8 bases, and 7 bases lay in between. The germline V gene has CDR1 DFQATT and CDR2 SNEGSKA (reference sequence). CDR3 length: 11 amino acids.